This TCR beta chain was sequenced during a study of T-cell reconstitution after alpha-beta-depleted transplantation in children. Whole-study results and caveats: Where alpha-beta T cells came from about two months after transplant was reportedly several hundred expanded graft clones. Recipient T cells and thymic progenitors that survived gave rise to the high TCRbeta diversity observed at day 60 in some patients.

Between the trimmed V and J ends, which lost 3 bases and 1 base, there was a span of 13 bases. This CDR3 region has 15 residues. The germline V gene encodes CDR1 SEHNR and CDR2 FQNEAQ (reference sequence). Unique molecular identifiers were incorporated into the prepared TCRbeta library. TCRdb re-called the PCR reads through MiXCR, storing one row per CDR3 protein. Of some 840,000 distinct CDR3 sequences listed, approximately 15% are singletons. As concerns this clonotype: Its cognate antigen is unknown.

This clonotype was sampled from a male patient younger than 18 who had a stem cell transplant for acute lymphoblastic leukemia, so the T cells may come from the graft donor. Sequencing used PBMCs, mostly from graft donor cells, obtained 360 days after TCRalphabeta/CD19-depleted stem cell transplant. The V call is TRBV7-9, the J call TRBJ2-7, with D possibly matching TRBD2 (6 bases). The CDR3 region is CASSLIASVSYEQYV. Written as DNA, the CDR3 is TGTGCCAGCAGCTTGATAGCTAGCGTGTCCTACGAGCAGTACGTC.